Shown below are 12 T cell receptor beta chains from a single sample sequenced in a study of PD-L1 blockade in urothelial cancer. The table came from immunoSEQ multiplex PCR; TCRdb's copy has only in-frame clones and leaves some out. The table lists more than 70,000 clones, about 89% of them singletons. The source material was PBMCs, sampled around atezolizumab (anti-PD-L1) treatment. These TCRs come from a man between 60 and 70 years old with urothelial cancer.

The rearrangement uses TRBV4-1 and TRBJ1-2, with 8 nucleotides matching TRBD1. Germline CDR1 reads MGHRA; CDR2 reads YSYEKL. This CDR3 contains 16 residues. V gave up 0 bases and J gave up 2 bases; unmatched junction bases: 5. CDR3 DNA: TGCGCCAGCAGCCAAGACTGGACAGGGATGAACTATGGCTACACCTTC. Residues: CASSQDWTGMNYGYTF.

The V and J genes are TRBV5-1 and TRBJ1-1, with D possibly being TRBD1 (5 bases). The germline gives CDR1 SGHRS, CDR2 YFSETQ. The length of the CDR3 is 13 residues. V lost 4 bases and J 2 bases, leaving 9 bases between the germline ends. The CDR3 spells CASSGAVNTEAFF. The DNA of the CDR3 is TGCGCCAGCAGCGGGGCAGTTAACACTGAAGCTTTCTTT.

The chain carries TRBV9 and TRBJ1-1, with D uncertain. The CDR3 has 15 residues. Trimming took off 0 bases at V and 3 bases at J, with 12 bases between the two ends. Germline V lookup: CDR1 SGDLS, CDR2 YYNGEE. Here the CDR3 reads CASSVVTAEHTEAFF. CDR3 nucleotides: TGTGCCAGCAGCGTAGTAACAGCGGAACACACTGAAGCTTTCTTT.

The gene calls are TRBV28 and TRBJ2-5, with TRBD1 matching 7 bases. The CDR3 covers 14 residues. V was pared by 2 bases and J by 7 bases, with 7 bases of the junction left unmatched. The germline V gene has CDR1 MDHEN and CDR2 SYDVKM. The CDR3 here is CASSLHTGAMTQYF. DNA for the CDR3: TGTGCCAGCAGTTTACACACAGGGGCCATGACCCAGTACTTC.

This chain joins TRBV5-6 and TRBJ2-3; tentatively, D is TRBD2 (5 bases). This CDR3 region has 15 residues. V was cut by 1 base and J by 5 bases, with 14 bases left in between. CDR1 is SGHDT and CDR2 is YYEEEE in the germline V gene. In DNA form, the CDR3 reads TGTGCCAGCAGCTTGTACGCTAGCACCGGAGATACGCAGTATTTT. It encodes CASSLYASTGDTQYF.

The V gene is TRBV5-1, the J gene TRBJ1-2; D gene uncertain. The CDR3 covers 14 residues. CDR1 and CDR2 (germline): SGHRS, YFSETQ. The germline V and J ends were trimmed by 1 base and 4 bases, with 11 bases remaining between them. The CDR3 DNA reads TGCGCCAGCAGCTTGAATCCAGGAATCTATGGCTACACCTTC. Translation gives CASSLNPGIYGYTF.

This clone is a singleton in its sample. The chain is built from TRBV2 and TRBJ2-1; maybe TRBD2 (6 bases). CDR1 SNHLY and CDR2 FYNNEI come from the germline V gene. CDR3 size: 14 residues. Trimming left V 3 bases short and J 8 bases short, with 14 bases between. CDR3 amino acids: CASSEVGGSDEQFF. The CDR3, as DNA: TGTGCCAGCAGTGAGGTGGGGGGTTCTGATGAGCAGTTCTTC.

The gene calls are TRBV19 and TRBJ1-1; perhaps TRBD1 as D (5 bases). V lost 6 bases to trimming and J lost 4 bases, with 12 bases between them. Germline V gene data show CDR1 as LNHDA and CDR2 as SQIVND (reference sequence). The length of the CDR3 is 13 residues. CDR3 nucleotides: TGTGCCAGTAGCCGGGGGGGAGGCACTGAAGCTTTCTTT. Protein product: CASSRGGGTEAFF.

The V call is TRBV7-9, the J call TRBJ2-1; D is unresolved. CDR1 and CDR2 from the germline V gene are SEHNR and FQNEAQ (reference sequence). Trimming pared 4 bases from V and 10 bases from J, leaving 8 bases between. The CDR3 has 11 residues. The CDR3 coding sequence is TGTGCCAGCAGCTCTACCCCCGAGCAGTTCTTC. Its translation is CASSSTPEQFF.

This clone was recorded once. Here the CDR3 DNA reads TGTGCCTGGAGTAGAGGGCCCGGGGCCAACGTCCTGACTTTC. Its protein is CAWSRGPGANVLTF. The chain is built from TRBV30 and TRBJ2-6; D might be TRBD2 (5 bases). Germline V gene data show CDR1 as GTSNPN and CDR2 as SVGIG (reference sequence). CDR3 size: 14 residues. Trimming removed 2 bases from V and 4 bases from J, with 9 bases in between.

This clone appeared once. The chain carries TRBV11-1 and TRBJ1-6, with 7 bases fitting TRBD1. The CDR3 length is 15 residues. The ends lost 4 bases at V and 6 bases at J; junction bases unmatched: 6. Germline V gives CDR1 SGHAT, CDR2 FQDESV (reference sequence). CDR3 in amino acids: CASSSGQTANSPLHF. CDR3 nucleotide sequence: TGTGCCAGCAGCTCGGGACAGACGGCTAATTCACCCCTCCACTTT.

The sample holds many counts of this clone. The chain links TRBV7-9 to TRBJ2-1, with D perhaps TRBD1 (5 bases). V was shortened by 5 bases and J by 4 bases, with 15 bases between the two germline ends. CDR1 is SEHNR, CDR2 FQNEAQ, per germline (reference sequence). The CDR3 spans 15 residues. The CDR3 reads CASSPTRTKYNEQFF. The DNA of the CDR3 is TGTGCCAGCAGCCCCACCCGGACAAAGTACAATGAGCAGTTCTTC.